This T cell receptor beta chain was profiled in a study of blood T cell repertoires in COVID-19. Whole-study context: Some COVID-19 samples were acute and others convalescent; all came from the United States, Italy and Spain.

Sequencing used immunoSEQ multiplex PCR; TCRdb keeps in-frame clones, though not all of them. The sample holds roughly 120,000 clones, 75% to 90% seen once. J was trimmed by 7 bases and V by 5 bases; bases with no gene match: 5. Germline V lookup: CDR1 MNHEY, CDR2 SMNVEV (reference sequence). The length of the CDR3 is 14 residues. This rearrangement joins TRBV27 to TRBJ1-6, with TRBD1 identical over 7 bases. This clonotype was sampled from a woman in her 70s with acute or convalescent COVID-19. Sequencing used peripheral blood. CDR3 sequence (DNA): TGTGCCAGCAGTAGTTGGGACAGAAATTCACCCCTCCACTTT. It encodes CASSSWDRNSPLHF.